Sequencing of this TCR beta chain was carried out in a study of shared clonotypes between healthy human individuals. General study findings and limits: Naive subsets, compared against memory subsets, generally had larger estimated richness values.

Those who donated, Caucasian adults without exception, all lived in Nashville, Tennessee. Concerning this clone: Its matching antigen is unknown.

CDR1 and CDR2 (germline): SGHDT, YYEEEE. This CDR3 spans 15 amino acids. Trimming cost V 3 bases and J 5 bases, with 15 bases left between them. Sequencing used immunoSEQ multiplex PCR; TCRdb keeps in-frame clones, though not all of them. Of more than 900,000 clones listed, more than 75% were seen once; the top ten hold roughly 0.65%. This TCR was sampled from a man aged 18 to 30 in good health. Some clones in this sample may be carry-over from other donors' samples. Sequencing input: memory CD4+ T cells from PBMCs. The subset here: CD45RA-negative fraction. V and J are TRBV5-6 and TRBJ2-1, with D perhaps TRBD2 (6 bases). The CDR3 region is CASSSGLWGDNEQFF. Written as DNA, the CDR3 is TGTGCCAGCAGCTCGGGACTTTGGGGGGACAATGAGCAGTTCTTC.